These 20 T cell receptor beta chains share one sample of origin, sequenced in a study of blood T cell repertoires in COVID-19. Data came from immunoSEQ multiplex PCR; TCRdb stores just in-frame clones and leaves some out. The sample records 78,000 or so clones, approximately 86% being singletons. The sequenced material came from peripheral blood. These receptors were taken from a man aged 45-65 years with active or convalescent COVID-19.

The chain carries TRBV19 and TRBJ1-5, with D perhaps TRBD1 (5 bases). CDR1 LNHDA and CDR2 SQIVND come from the germline V gene (reference sequence). The CDR3 contains 14 residues. Trimming removed 6 bases from V and 6 bases from J, with 15 bases in between. CDR3 amino acids: CASSDGRGTQPQHF. CDR3 coding DNA: TGTGCCAGTAGCGATGGGAGGGGAACTCAGCCCCAGCATTTT.

This chain uses TRBV2 with TRBJ1-6; D not resolved. This CDR3 is 15 amino acids long. Between the trimmed V and J ends, which lost 0 bases and 4 bases, there was a span of 7 bases. Per germline, CDR1 SNHLY and CDR2 FYNNEI. CDR3 in DNA: TGTGCCAGCAGTGAAGCGTGGGCTTATAATTCACCCCTCCACTTT. It is translated as CASSEAWAYNSPLHF.

The V gene is TRBV10-3, the J gene TRBJ2-2, with D perhaps TRBD1 (6 bases). This CDR3 has 14 amino acids. CDR1 is ENHRY, CDR2 SYGVKD, per germline. V gave up 3 bases and J gave up 5 bases, with 10 bases separating them. CDR3 amino acids: CAISDWTDTGELFF. For the CDR3, the DNA is TGTGCCATCAGTGACTGGACAGATACCGGGGAGCTGTTTTTT.

This clone has just one count. The same CDR3 arises from other DNA sequences in this sample as well. The rearrangement joins TRBV5-1 to TRBJ2-5; 7 positions match TRBD2. Germline lookup yields CDR1 SGHRS and CDR2 YFSETQ. V lost 4 bases and J lost 2; bases outside the gene matches: 5. This CDR3 spans 14 amino acids. In nucleotides, the CDR3 is TGCGCCAGCAGCCTTGTGGGGGGGCAAGAGACCCAGTACTTC. This translates into CASSLVGGQETQYF.

This clone was picked up one time. The V and J genes are TRBV15 and TRBJ2-7, with 8 bases aligning to TRBD2. J was trimmed by 0 bases and V by 2 bases; bases with no gene match: 0. The CDR3 runs 14 residues. Looked up from germline, CDR1 is LNHNV and CDR2 is YYDKDF (reference sequence). The CDR3 coding sequence is TGTGCCACCAGCAGAAGCGGGAGCTCCTACGAGCAGTACTTC. This codes for CATSRSGSSYEQYF.

This rearrangement joins TRBV6-5 to TRBJ1-3, with D tentatively TRBD1 (5 bases). This CDR3 has 15 amino acids. CDR1 is MNHEY, CDR2 SVGAGI, per germline. V gave up 2 bases and J gave up 1 base, with 9 bases separating them. The CDR3 DNA follows: TGTGCCAGCAGTTACGGGCCAGGGTCTGGAAACACCATATATTTT. Translating it yields CASSYGPGSGNTIYF.

The rearrangement joins TRBV5-1 to TRBJ2-7; TRBD1 aligns across 7 bases. This CDR3 comprises 13 residues. CDR1 and CDR2 (germline): SGHRS, YFSETQ. V lost 1 base and J lost 5; bases outside the gene matches: 3. CDR3 amino acids: CASSLRQGDEQYF. The CDR3 bases are TGCGCCAGCAGCTTGCGGCAGGGGGACGAGCAGTACTTC.

V usage is TRBV18 and J usage is TRBJ1-1; D is ambiguous. Germline CDR1 and CDR2: KGHSH and LQKENI. This CDR3 has 14 amino acids. Trimming stripped 1 base from V and 1 base from J, with 7 bases between. CDR3 loop: CASSPLGGNTEAFF. The CDR3 coding sequence is TGTGCCAGCTCACCACTTGGAGGGAACACTGAAGCTTTCTTT. Looking up the rest from reference TRBV18 and TRBJ1-1 gives the full variable domain: NAGVMQNPRHLVRRRGQEARLRCSPMKGHSHVYWYRQLPEEGLKFMVYLQKENIIDESGMPKERFSAEFPKEGPSILRIQQVVRGDSAAYFCASSPLGGNTEAFFGQGTRLTVV.

DNA for the CDR3: TGTGCCAGCAGTTTAGCAGCTGGGGAGCTGTTTTTT. Translating gives CASSLAAGELFF. This sequence joins TRBV12-3 or TRBV12-4 and TRBJ2-2; no reliable D call. The CDR3 has 12 residues. V lost 0 bases to trimming and J lost 8 bases, with 4 bases between them.

This chain links TRBV19 with TRBJ2-6; 9 nucleotides align to TRBD1. The CDR3 is 16 residues long. Germline CDR1 LNHDA, CDR2 SQIVND (reference sequence). V shed 6 bases and J 0 bases; nucleotides not matched to a gene: 3. The CDR3 coding sequence is TGTGCCAGTAGCCGGACAGGGGCCTCTGGGGCCAACGTCCTGACTTTC. It translates to CASSRTGASGANVLTF.

This rearrangement joins TRBV28 to TRBJ2-7, with D tentatively TRBD2 (6 bases). Germline assignment: CDR1 MDHEN and CDR2 SYDVKM. V was cut by 7 bases and J by 1 base, with 17 bases left in between. The CDR3 loop spans 15 amino acids. The CDR3 spells CASTRAGTGSYEQYF. CDR3 DNA: TGTGCCAGCACCCGAGCCGGGACTGGGTCCTACGAGCAGTACTTC.

The genes are TRBV28 and TRBJ1-2; the match to TRBD1 covers 8 bases. Losses at the gene ends were 7 bases for V and 10 bases for J; bases not matched to a gene: 8. The germline CDR1 and CDR2 sequences are MDHEN and SYDVKM. The CDR3 consists of 12 residues. The CDR3: CASTRDRQIYTF. The CDR3 nucleotides read TGTGCCAGCACACGGGACAGGCAGATCTACACCTTC.

The V gene is TRBV7-9, the J gene TRBJ2-7; D is uncertain. Per germline, CDR1 SEHNR and CDR2 FQNEAQ (reference sequence). The CDR3 loop spans 15 amino acids. V shed 2 bases and J shed 1 base, with 12 bases lying between them. The CDR3 nucleotides read TGTGCCAGCAGCTTATCAGGCCTACCTTCCTACGAGCAGTACTTC. This translates into CASSLSGLPSYEQYF.

V is TRBV7-2 and J is TRBJ2-7; 7 positions agree with TRBD1. The CDR3 spans 13 residues. In germline, CDR1 is SGHTA, CDR2 FQGNSA. V trimming: 6 bases; J trimming: 4 bases; junction bases outside the gene matches: 6. CDR3 coding DNA: TGTGCCAGCAGTCTTACACAGGGGTACGAGCAGTACTTC. Its translation is CASSLTQGYEQYF.

The J gene is TRBJ2-5, the V gene TRBV11-2; 13 positions agree with TRBD2. The germline V gene has CDR1 SGHAT and CDR2 FQNNGV. This CDR3 spans 17 amino acids. V lost 6 bases to trimming and J lost 1 base; unmatched junction nucleotides: 8. CDR3 coding DNA: TGTGCCAGCAGTCACCCAACTAGCGGGGGGGGCCAAGAGACCCAGTACTTC. It translates to CASSHPTSGGGQETQYF.

The chain links TRBV13 to TRBJ2-3; TRBD2 matches 13 bases. This CDR3 contains 17 residues. Germline CDR1 PRHDT, CDR2 FYEKMQ (reference sequence). The V segment lost 5 bases and the J segment 0 bases; nucleotides outside the gene matches: 5. The CDR3 DNA follows: TGTGCCAGCAGCCTGCGACTAGCGGGGGGTAGCACAGATACGCAGTATTTT. Its protein product is CASSLRLAGGSTDTQYF. Filled out from reference TRBV13 and TRBJ2-3, the complete variable domain reads AAGVIQSPRHLIKEKRETATLKCYPIPRHDTVYWYQQGPGQDPQFLISFYEKMQSDKGSIPDRFSAQQFSDYHSELNMSSLELGDSALYFCASSLRLAGGSTDTQYFGPGTRLTVL.

This rearrangement joins TRBV6-4 to TRBJ2-3; D may be TRBD2 (6 bases). Between the trimmed V and J ends, which lost 4 bases and 4 bases, there was a span of 12 bases. The CDR3 runs to 14 residues. Germline loops: CDR1 MRHNA, CDR2 SNTAGT. For the CDR3, the DNA is TGTGCCAGCAGTGTGGGGGGTCGGGCAGATACGCAGTATTTT. Translated: CASSVGGRADTQYF.

The chain recombines TRBV2 with TRBJ1-1; perhaps TRBD1 as D (5 bases). From germline, CDR1 is SNHLY and CDR2 FYNNEI. The length of the CDR3 is 14 residues. V lost 5 bases and J lost 0, with 10 bases in between. CDR3 in DNA: TGTGCCAGCAGTCTACGGACACTGAACACTGAAGCTTTCTTT. This codes for CASSLRTLNTEAFF.

The chain combines TRBV4-3 with TRBJ1-2; TRBD1 might be the D (5 bases). The CDR3 spans 15 residues. The germline CDR1 and CDR2 sequences are LGHNA and YSLEER. Trimming took 1 base from V and 7 from J, leaving 16 bases between them. The CDR3 sequence is CASSQGSQGSFGYTF. DNA for the CDR3: TGCGCCAGCAGCCAAGGTTCTCAGGGTTCTTTTGGCTACACCTTC.

This chain uses TRBV5-6 with TRBJ2-1; possibly TRBD1 for D (6 bases). Germline values: CDR1 SGHDT, CDR2 YYEEEE. The V end was cut by 6 bases, the J end by 3 bases, with 10 bases between. CDR3 size: 13 residues. CDR3 amino acids: CASNGDNYNEQFF. In DNA form, the CDR3 reads TGTGCCAGCAACGGGGACAACTACAATGAGCAGTTCTTC.